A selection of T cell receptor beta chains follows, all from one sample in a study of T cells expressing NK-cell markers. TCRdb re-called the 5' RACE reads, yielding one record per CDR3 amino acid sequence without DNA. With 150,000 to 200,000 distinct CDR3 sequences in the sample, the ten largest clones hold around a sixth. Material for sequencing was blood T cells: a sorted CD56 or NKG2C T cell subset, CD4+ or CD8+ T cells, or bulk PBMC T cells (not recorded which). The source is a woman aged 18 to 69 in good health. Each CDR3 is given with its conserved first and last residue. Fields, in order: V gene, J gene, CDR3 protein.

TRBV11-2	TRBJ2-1	CASSPAGTGGRYNEQFF
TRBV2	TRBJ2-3	CASSIPDRVGTDTQYF
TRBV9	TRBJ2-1	CASGKREYNEQFF
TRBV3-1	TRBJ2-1	CASSPQQGSYNEQFF
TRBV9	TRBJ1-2	CASSVGFPNYGYTF
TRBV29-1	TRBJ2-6	CSAATGGDSGANVLTF
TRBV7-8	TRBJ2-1	CASSPLAGTRNEQFF
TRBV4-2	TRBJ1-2	CASSQDPQGTYGYTF
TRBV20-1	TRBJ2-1	CSGRGSSGAYNEQFF
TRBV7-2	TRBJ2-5	CASSFSGGAGKTQYF
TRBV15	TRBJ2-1	CATSTGRPRGHEQFF
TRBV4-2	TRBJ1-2	CASSQEWATAYGYTF
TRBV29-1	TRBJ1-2	CSVVKEDYGYTF
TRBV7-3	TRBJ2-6	CASSLTPGAGANVLTF
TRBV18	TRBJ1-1	CASSPPYREPQAFF
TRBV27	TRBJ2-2	CASSPTSRGLLGELFF
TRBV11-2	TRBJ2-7	CASSRLSSRPYEQYF
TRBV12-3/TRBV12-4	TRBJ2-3	CASSLSIFGGQASTDTQYF
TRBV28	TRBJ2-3	CASSLWESSGSGRWSDTQYF
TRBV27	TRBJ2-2	CASSWGLGTGELFF
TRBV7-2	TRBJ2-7	CASSRDWTNYEQYF
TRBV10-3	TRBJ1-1	CAIRGGTGVRDTEAFF
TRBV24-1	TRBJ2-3	CATSDLRRSTDTQYF
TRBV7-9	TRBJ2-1	CASSLIGDAYNEQFF
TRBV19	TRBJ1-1	CASSILGADTEAFF
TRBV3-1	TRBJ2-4	CASSQESGHRGIQYF
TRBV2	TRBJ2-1	CASSVGRVSYNEQFF
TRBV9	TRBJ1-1	CASSVTGSAEAFF
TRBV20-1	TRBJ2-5	CSAREGQGIETQYF
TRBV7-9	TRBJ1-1	CASGISASNTEAFF
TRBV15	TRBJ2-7	CATSHAPIRLAGSSYEQYF
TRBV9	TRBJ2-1	CASSVTGGISYNEQFF
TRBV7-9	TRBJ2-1	CASSPRGIADNEQFF
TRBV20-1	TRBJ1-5	CSARDDRGNRRYSNQPQHF
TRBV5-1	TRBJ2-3	CASSLGGLAGPTDTQYF
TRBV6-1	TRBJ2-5	CASSIQLAGAGETQYF
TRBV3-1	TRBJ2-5	CASSQGGGRAETQYF
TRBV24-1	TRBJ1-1	CATSGAERNTEAFF
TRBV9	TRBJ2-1	CASSVAASPLGNEQFF
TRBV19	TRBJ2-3	CASSTRQGRTDTQYF
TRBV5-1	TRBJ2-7	CASSRETSGMGEQYF
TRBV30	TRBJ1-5	CAWGQDSNQPQHF
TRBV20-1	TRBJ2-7	CSARSQGLGSGTLYEQYF
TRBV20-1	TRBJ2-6	CSARDLAGGANVLTF